This note documents a single T cell receptor beta chain sequence. Its target antigen remains unknown. No base quality information exists; no much larger clone differs at one position. Whole blood was collected in K2EDTA tubes by collaborating institutions according to the institutions' own protocols. Collaborator samples were shipped for TCRbeta analysis as frozen whole blood, isolated PBMCs, or DNA extracted from either sample type. This sample is drawn from a study of blood T cell repertoires in COVID-19 (TCRdb year 2020). Looking at the study overall: Collaborator samples came from the United States, Italy and Spain and covered acute and convalescent phases of COVID-19. The prospective study material was composed of cDNA or gDNA derived from T cells, B-cell-depleted T cells, or PBMCs. Deeply sampled blood TCRbeta repertoires from subjects exposed to, actively infected with, or recovered from COVID-19 were included in the dataset. The repertoires were released in a freely available public database meant as a resource for research on the immune response to SARS-CoV-2. The samples were drawn from the first 160 participants of the ongoing ImmuneRACE study and from 1,254 subjects provided by 6 global collaborators. A de-identified subject ID, COVID-19 status, age in years and sex were almost always included in the sample metadata. Where HLA class I and class II types were available, the types were taken from metadata supplied by the sample provider, not from assay-based typing. The investigation overall reported the following: How much clinical and demographic metadata was included differed by source and by participant, and the metadata was provided uncurated.

The immunoSEQ Assay, a bias-controlled multiplex PCR, was used to amplify TCRbeta CDR3 regions from genomic DNA. In the original analysis: The number of nucleated cells in each sample was estimated by amplification of reference gene primers within the assay. To quantify the absolute abundance of each unique TCRbeta CDR3 rearrangement, sequence reads were collapsed and filtered. For each sample, productive Simpson clonality was calculated as the square root of Simpson's diversity index across productive rearrangements. TCRdb holds this immuneACCESS table with in-frame rearrangements only. Some clones are missing; in checked studies, unresolved V genes explain under half, and the rest has no known cause. D and trimming come from the DNA, and the V and J calls and clone size come from that table. The table for this sample lists around 310,000 clones; about 88% of them were counted only once. 9.5% to 15% of the sample comes from the top ten.

The CDR3 contains 14 residues, cysteine and phenylalanine counted. Just CDR3 DNA is preserved here, 42 bases in frame from base 1. V and J are trimmed by 0 bases and 4 bases, and the gene matches miss 3 bases of the junction. CDR1 SGHRS and CDR2 YFSETQ were looked up in the germline V gene. The V and J genes are TRBV5-1 and TRBJ1-1, with TRBD1 identical over 7 junction bases. This TCR came from an older woman with acute or convalescent COVID-19. What was sequenced was peripheral blood. The nucleotides are TGCGCCAGCAGCTTGGGCAGGGGGAGCACTGAAGCTTTCTTT. It translates to CASSLGRGSTEAFF.